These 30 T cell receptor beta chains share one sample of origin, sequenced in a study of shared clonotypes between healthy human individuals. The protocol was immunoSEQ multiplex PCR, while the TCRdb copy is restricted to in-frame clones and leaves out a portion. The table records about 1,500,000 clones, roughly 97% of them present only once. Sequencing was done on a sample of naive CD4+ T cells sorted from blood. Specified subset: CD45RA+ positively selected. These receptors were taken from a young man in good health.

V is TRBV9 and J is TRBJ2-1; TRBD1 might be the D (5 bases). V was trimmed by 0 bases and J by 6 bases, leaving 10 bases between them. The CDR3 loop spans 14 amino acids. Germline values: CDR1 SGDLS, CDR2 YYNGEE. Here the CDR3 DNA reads TGTGCCAGCAGCGTAGCTTCAGGGCCCAATGAGCAGTTCTTC. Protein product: CASSVASGPNEQFF.

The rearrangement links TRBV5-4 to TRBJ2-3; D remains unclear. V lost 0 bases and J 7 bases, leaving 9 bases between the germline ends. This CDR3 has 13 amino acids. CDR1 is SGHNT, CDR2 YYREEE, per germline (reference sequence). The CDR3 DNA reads TGTGCCAGCAGCTTGGGCCCTTTAAATACGCAGTATTTT. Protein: CASSLGPLNTQYF. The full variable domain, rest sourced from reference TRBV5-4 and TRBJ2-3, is ETGVTQSPTHLIKTRGQQVTLRCSSQSGHNTVSWYQQALGQGPQFIFQYYREEENGRGNFPPRFSGLQFPNYSSELNVNALELDDSALYLCASSLGPLNTQYFGPGTRLTVL.

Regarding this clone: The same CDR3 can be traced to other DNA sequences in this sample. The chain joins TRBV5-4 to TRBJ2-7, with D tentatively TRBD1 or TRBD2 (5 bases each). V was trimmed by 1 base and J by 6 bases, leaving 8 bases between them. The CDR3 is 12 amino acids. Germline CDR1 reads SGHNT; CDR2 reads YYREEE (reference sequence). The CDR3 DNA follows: TGTGCCAGCAGCTTGCAGGGACGCGAGCAGTACTTC. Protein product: CASSLQGREQYF.

The CDR3 bases are TGTGCCAGCAGCTCCCCGGGGAGGGGGCAGGATGGCTACACCTTC. Its translation is CASSSPGRGQDGYTF. V usage is TRBV7-9 and J usage is TRBJ1-2; 7 bases agree with TRBD1. This CDR3 spans 15 amino acids. V was pared by 4 bases and J by 6 bases, with 11 bases of the junction left unmatched. Germline-derived CDR1 and CDR2 are SEHNR and FQNEAQ (reference sequence).

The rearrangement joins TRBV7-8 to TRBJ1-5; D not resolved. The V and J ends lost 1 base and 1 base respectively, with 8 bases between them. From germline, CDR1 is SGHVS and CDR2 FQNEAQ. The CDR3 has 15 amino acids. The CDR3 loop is CASSLEGVSNQPQHF. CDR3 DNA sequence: TGTGCCAGCAGCTTAGAGGGTGTCAGCAATCAGCCCCAGCATTTT.

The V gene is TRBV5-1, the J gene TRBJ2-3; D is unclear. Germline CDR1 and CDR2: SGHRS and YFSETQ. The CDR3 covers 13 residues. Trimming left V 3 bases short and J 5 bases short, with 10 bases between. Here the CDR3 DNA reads TGCGCCAGCAGCTGGGAACTGCGAGATACGCAGTATTTT. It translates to CASSWELRDTQYF. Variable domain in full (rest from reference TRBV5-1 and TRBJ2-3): KAGVTQTPRYLIKTRGQQVTLSCSPISGHRSVSWYQQTPGQGLQFLFEYFSETQRNKGNFPGRFSGRQFSNSRSEMNVSTLELGDSALYLCASSWELRDTQYFGPGTRLTVL.

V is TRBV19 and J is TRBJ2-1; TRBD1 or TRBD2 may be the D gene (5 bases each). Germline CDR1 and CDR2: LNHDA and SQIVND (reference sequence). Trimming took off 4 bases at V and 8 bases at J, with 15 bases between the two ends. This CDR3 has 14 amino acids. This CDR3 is CASSTPGRSHEQFF. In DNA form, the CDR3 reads TGTGCCAGTAGTACGCCGGGACGCAGTCATGAGCAGTTCTTC.

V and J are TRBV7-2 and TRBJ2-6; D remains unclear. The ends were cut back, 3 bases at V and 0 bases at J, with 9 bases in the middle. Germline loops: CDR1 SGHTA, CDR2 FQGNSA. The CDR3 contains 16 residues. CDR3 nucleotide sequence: TGTGCCAGCAGCTTGATGGGCCGCTCTGGGGCCAACGTCCTGACTTTC. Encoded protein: CASSLMGRSGANVLTF.

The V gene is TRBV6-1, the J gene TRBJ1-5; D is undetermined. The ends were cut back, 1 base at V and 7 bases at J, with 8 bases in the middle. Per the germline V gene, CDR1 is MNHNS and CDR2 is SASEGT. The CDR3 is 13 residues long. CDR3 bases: TGTGCCAGCAGTGAAGGGTCCGGACAGCCCCAGCATTTT. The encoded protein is CASSEGSGQPQHF.

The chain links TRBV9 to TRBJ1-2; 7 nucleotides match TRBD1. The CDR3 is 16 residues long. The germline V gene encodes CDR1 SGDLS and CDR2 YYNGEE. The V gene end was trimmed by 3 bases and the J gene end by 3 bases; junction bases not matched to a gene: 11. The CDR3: CASSDTGVGVYYGYTF. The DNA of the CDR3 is TGTGCCAGCAGCGACACAGGGGTGGGGGTATACTATGGCTACACCTTC.

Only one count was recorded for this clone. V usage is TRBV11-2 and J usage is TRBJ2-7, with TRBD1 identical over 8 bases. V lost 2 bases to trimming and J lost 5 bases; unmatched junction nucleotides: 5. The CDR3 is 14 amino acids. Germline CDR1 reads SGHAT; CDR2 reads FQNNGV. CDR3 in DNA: TGTGCCAGCAGCTTACTCAGGGGGCAGAACGAGCAGTACTTC. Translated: CASSLLRGQNEQYF.

The CDR3 bases are TGTGCCAGCAGCTTGGAACAGCAAGAGACCCAGTACTTC. Translation: CASSLEQQETQYF. The rearrangement uses TRBV5-4 and TRBJ2-5; no firm D call. CDR3 length: 13 amino acids. Trimming left V 0 bases short and J 2 bases short, with 5 bases between. CDR1 and CDR2 (germline): SGHNT, YYREEE (reference sequence). The whole variable domain, remainder taken from reference TRBV5-4 and TRBJ2-5, is ETGVTQSPTHLIKTRGQQVTLRCSSQSGHNTVSWYQQALGQGPQFIFQYYREEENGRGNFPPRFSGLQFPNYSSELNVNALELDDSALYLCASSLEQQETQYFGPGTRLLVL.

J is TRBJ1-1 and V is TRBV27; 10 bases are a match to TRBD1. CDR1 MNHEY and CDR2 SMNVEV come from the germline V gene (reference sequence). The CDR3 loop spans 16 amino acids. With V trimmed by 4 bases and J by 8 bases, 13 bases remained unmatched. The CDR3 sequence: CASSSSKRQGAGEAFF. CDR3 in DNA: TGTGCCAGCAGTTCCTCCAAGAGACAGGGGGCTGGGGAAGCTTTCTTT.

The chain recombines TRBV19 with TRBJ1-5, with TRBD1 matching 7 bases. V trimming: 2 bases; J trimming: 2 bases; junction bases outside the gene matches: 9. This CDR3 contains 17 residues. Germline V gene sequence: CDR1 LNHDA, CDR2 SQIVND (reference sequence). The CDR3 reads CASSIIRAGGGNQPQHF. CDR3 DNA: TGTGCCAGTAGTATAATTCGGGCAGGGGGTGGCAATCAGCCCCAGCATTTT.

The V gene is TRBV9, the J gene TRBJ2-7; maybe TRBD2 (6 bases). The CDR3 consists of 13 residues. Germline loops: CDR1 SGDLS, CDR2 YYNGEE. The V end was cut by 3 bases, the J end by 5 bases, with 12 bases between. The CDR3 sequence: CASSDGLLNEQYF. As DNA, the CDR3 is TGTGCCAGCAGCGACGGACTATTGAACGAGCAGTACTTC.

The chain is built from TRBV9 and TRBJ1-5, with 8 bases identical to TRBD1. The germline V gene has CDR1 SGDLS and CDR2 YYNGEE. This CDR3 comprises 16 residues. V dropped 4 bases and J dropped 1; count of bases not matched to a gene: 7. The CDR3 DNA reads TGTGCCAGCAGCAACGGACAGGGATTGAGCAATCAGCCCCAGCATTTT. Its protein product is CASSNGQGLSNQPQHF.

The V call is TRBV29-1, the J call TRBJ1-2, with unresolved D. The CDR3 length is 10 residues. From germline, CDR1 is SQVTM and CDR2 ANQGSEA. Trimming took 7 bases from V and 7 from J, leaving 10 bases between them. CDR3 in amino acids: CSGYTGGYTF. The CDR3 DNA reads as TGCAGCGGTTATACGGGTGGCTACACCTTC.

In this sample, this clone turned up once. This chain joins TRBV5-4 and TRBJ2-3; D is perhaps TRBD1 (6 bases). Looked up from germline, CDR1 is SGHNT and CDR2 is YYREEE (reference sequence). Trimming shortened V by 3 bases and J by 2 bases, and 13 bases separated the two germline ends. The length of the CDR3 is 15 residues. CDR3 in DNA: TGTGCCAGCAGCTATGCAGGGGTCGTCACAGATACGCAGTATTTT. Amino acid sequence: CASSYAGVVTDTQYF. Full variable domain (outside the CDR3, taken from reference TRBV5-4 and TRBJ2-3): ETGVTQSPTHLIKTRGQQVTLRCSSQSGHNTVSWYQQALGQGPQFIFQYYREEENGRGNFPPRFSGLQFPNYSSELNVNALELDDSALYLCASSYAGVVTDTQYFGPGTRLTVL.

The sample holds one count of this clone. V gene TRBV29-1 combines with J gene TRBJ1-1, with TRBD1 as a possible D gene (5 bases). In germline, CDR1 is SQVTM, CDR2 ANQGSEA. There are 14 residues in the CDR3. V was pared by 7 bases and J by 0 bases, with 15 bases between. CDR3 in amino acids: CSAERGHLNTEAFF. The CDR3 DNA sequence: TGCAGCGCCGAAAGGGGCCATCTGAACACTGAAGCTTTCTTT.

The CDR3 sequence: CASSLLRGGSGELFF. The CDR3 DNA is TGTGCCAGCAGCTTACTTCGGGGGGGGTCCGGGGAGCTGTTTTTT. This chain connects TRBV7-6 to TRBJ2-2; 8 nucleotides agree with TRBD2. The CDR3 spans 15 residues. Germline V gives CDR1 SGHVS, CDR2 FNYEAQ. J lost 6 bases, V lost 2 bases, and 5 bases had no gene match.

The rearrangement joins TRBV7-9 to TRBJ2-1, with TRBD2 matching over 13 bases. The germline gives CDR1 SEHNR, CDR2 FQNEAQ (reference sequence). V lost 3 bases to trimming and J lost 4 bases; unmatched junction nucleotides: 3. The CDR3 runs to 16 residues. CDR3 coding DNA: TGTGCCAGCAGCTTTTCGACTAGCGGGGGGTACAATGAGCAGTTCTTC. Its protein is CASSFSTSGGYNEQFF.

The CDR3 spells CATGGLGDEQFF. The DNA for the CDR3 is TGTGCCACCGGGGGGTTGGGCGATGAGCAGTTCTTC. The rearrangement uses TRBV10-3 and TRBJ2-1, with 7 bases fitting TRBD2. The CDR3 has 12 amino acids. V was pared by 10 bases and J by 8 bases, with 8 bases of the junction left unmatched. Per the germline V gene, CDR1 is ENHRY and CDR2 is SYGVKD.

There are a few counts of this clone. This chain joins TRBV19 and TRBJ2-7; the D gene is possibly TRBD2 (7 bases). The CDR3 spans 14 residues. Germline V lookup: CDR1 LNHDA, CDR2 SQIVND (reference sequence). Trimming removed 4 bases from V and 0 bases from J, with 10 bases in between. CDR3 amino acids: CASSSGGSSYEQYF. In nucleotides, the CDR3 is TGTGCCAGTAGTAGCGGGGGCAGCTCCTACGAGCAGTACTTC.

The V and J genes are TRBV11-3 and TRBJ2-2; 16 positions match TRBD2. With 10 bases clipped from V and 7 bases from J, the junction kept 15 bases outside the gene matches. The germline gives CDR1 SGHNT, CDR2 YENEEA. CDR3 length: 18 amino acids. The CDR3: CATVSGTSGRARGGELFF. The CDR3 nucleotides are TGTGCCACCGTCTCCGGGACTAGCGGGAGGGCGCGTGGCGGGGAGCTGTTTTTT.

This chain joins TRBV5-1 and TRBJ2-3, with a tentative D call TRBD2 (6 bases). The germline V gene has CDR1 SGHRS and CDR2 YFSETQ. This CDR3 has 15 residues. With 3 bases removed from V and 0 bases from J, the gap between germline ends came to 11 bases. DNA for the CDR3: TGCGCCAGCAGCTCCCCCGGGACTAGCACAGATACGCAGTATTTT. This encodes CASSSPGTSTDTQYF. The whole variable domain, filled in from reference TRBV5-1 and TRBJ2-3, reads KAGVTQTPRYLIKTRGQQVTLSCSPISGHRSVSWYQQTPGQGLQFLFEYFSETQRNKGNFPGRFSGRQFSNSRSEMNVSTLELGDSALYLCASSSPGTSTDTQYFGPGTRLTVL.

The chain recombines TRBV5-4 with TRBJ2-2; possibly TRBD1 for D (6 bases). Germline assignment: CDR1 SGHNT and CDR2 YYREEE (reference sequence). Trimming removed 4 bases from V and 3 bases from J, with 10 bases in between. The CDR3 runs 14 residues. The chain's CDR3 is CASSTYRDTGELFF. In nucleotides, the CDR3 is TGTGCCAGCAGCACATACAGGGACACCGGGGAGCTGTTTTTT. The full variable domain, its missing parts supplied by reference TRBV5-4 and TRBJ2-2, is ETGVTQSPTHLIKTRGQQVTLRCSSQSGHNTVSWYQQALGQGPQFIFQYYREEENGRGNFPPRFSGLQFPNYSSELNVNALELDDSALYLCASSTYRDTGELFFGEGSRLTVL.

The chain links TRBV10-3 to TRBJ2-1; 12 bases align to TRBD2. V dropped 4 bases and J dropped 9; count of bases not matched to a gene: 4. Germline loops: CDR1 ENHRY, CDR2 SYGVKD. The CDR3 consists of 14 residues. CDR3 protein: CAISVTSGSSEQFF. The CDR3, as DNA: TGTGCCATCAGTGTGACTAGCGGGAGTTCTGAGCAGTTCTTC.

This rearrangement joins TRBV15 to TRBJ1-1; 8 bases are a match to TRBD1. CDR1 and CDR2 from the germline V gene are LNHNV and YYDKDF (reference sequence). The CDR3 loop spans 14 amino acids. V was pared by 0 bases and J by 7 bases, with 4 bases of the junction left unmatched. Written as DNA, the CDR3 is TGTGCCACCAGCAGAGAGGACAGGGAAAGTGAAGCTTTCTTT. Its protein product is CATSREDRESEAFF.

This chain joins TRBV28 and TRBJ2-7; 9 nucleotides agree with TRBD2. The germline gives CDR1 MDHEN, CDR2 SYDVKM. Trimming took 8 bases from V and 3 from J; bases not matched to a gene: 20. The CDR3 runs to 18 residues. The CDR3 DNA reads TGTGCCAGCCGCTCGGGAGCGGGAGGAGTCTCTCCCCTCTACGAGCAGTACTTC. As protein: CASRSGAGGVSPLYEQYF.

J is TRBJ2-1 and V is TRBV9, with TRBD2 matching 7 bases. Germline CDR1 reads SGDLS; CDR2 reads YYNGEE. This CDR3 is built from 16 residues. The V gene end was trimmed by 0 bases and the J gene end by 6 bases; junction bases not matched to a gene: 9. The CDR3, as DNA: TGTGCCAGCAGCGTAGATATGGCGGGAGTTGTCAATGAGCAGTTCTTC. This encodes CASSVDMAGVVNEQFF.